Presented here are 28 T cell receptor beta chains from one specimen sequenced in a study of T cell repertoires in cytomegalovirus infection. These receptors lack a known antigen. TCRdb called the reads again in MiXCR, with one record for every CDR3 protein. The profile shows about 130,000 distinct CDR3 sequences, roughly 25% of them singletons. Sequences were obtained from PBMCs, sequenced either directly or after in vitro stimulation (not recorded which). These receptors originate from a human donor in good health (CMV status not recorded). Some clones in this sample may be carry-over from other donors' samples.

The V gene is TRBV4-3, the J gene TRBJ2-1; D is possibly TRBD2 (6 bases). Germline lookup yields CDR1 LGHNA and CDR2 YSLEER. The germline V and J ends were trimmed by 4 bases and 0 bases, with 16 bases remaining between them. The CDR3 runs 17 residues. The CDR3 protein is CASSPSASISSYNEQFF. The CDR3 coding sequence is TGCGCCAGCAGCCCTAGCGCCTCGATTAGCTCCTACAATGAGCAGTTCTTC.

The chain has TRBV30 and TRBJ2-6, with D possibly TRBD1 on 5 matching bases. The CDR3 is made up of 15 amino acids. Trimming removed 1 base from V and 1 base from J, with 8 bases in between. Looked up from germline, CDR1 is GTSNPN and CDR2 is SVGIG (reference sequence). The CDR3 protein is CAWSGGPSGANVLTF. The CDR3 DNA sequence: TGTGCCTGGAGTGGGGGCCCGTCTGGGGCCAACGTCCTGACTTTC.

The chain employs TRBV7-2 and TRBJ2-1; 9 bases fit TRBD2. V was pared by 5 bases and J by 7 bases, with 9 bases of the junction left unmatched. This CDR3 comprises 15 residues. From germline, CDR1 is SGHTA and CDR2 FQGNSA. The CDR3 loop is CASSLSGTSINEQFF. The CDR3 nucleotides read TGTGCCAGCAGCCTTTCCGGGACTAGCATTAATGAGCAGTTCTTC.

The chain links TRBV20-1 to TRBJ2-7, with 8 bases lining up with TRBD2. The germline gives CDR1 DFQATT, CDR2 SNEGSKA (reference sequence). The CDR3 has 15 residues. The trim removed 4 bases at V and 0 bases at J, leaving 8 bases unmatched. CDR3 DNA sequence: TGCAGTGCTACTGACAGCGGGAGCCACTCCTACGAGCAGTACTTC. Its protein is CSATDSGSHSYEQYF.

This chain uses TRBV4-3 with TRBJ2-3; 11 positions match TRBD1. V shed 5 bases, J shed 4 bases, and the junction held 11 bases outside the gene matches. The CDR3 has 17 amino acids. CDR1 and CDR2 from the germline V gene are LGHNA and YSLEER. CDR3 sequence reads: CASSLRGDRGGADTQYF. CDR3 coding DNA: TGCGCCAGCAGCTTGAGGGGGGACAGGGGGGGCGCAGATACGCAGTATTTT.

The rearrangement links TRBV11-2 to TRBJ2-5; D is uncertain. In germline, CDR1 is SGHAT, CDR2 FQNNGV. V shed 5 bases and J shed 4 bases, with 11 bases lying between them. CDR3 length: 13 amino acids. DNA of the CDR3: TGTGCCAGCAGCCTGGGTATCGGAGAGACCCAGTACTTC. It translates to CASSLGIGETQYF.

This clonotype was detected only a few times. V is TRBV29-1 and J is TRBJ2-1; D is possibly TRBD1 or TRBD2 (5 bases each). The CDR3 runs to 14 residues. From germline, CDR1 is SQVTM and CDR2 ANQGSEA. The V end lost 6 bases, the J end lost 7 bases, and 19 bases lay between the germline ends. CDR3 bases: TGCAGCGTCGCCGGGACGGGTGGTGGGAATGAGCAGTTCTTC. It encodes CSVAGTGGGNEQFF.

The sample holds a few counts of this clonotype. The chain couples TRBV3-1 to TRBJ2-3; 9 bases map to TRBD2. The V and J ends lost 1 base and 10 bases, in that order; junction bases with no gene match: 9. The CDR3 is made up of 15 amino acids. CDR1 and CDR2 from the germline V gene are LGHDT and YNNKEL (reference sequence). CDR3 DNA sequence: TGTGCCAGCAGCCAAGGAGCAGCGGGGGGCTTAGCGCAGTATTTT. Its translation is CASSQGAAGGLAQYF.

This clonotype was recorded a few times. The chain couples TRBV11-2 to TRBJ1-5; 12 bases align to TRBD1. V lost 0 bases and J lost 5; bases outside the gene matches: 8. The CDR3 extends over 18 amino acids. In germline, CDR1 is SGHAT, CDR2 FQNNGV. CDR3 in amino acids: CASSLEIGTGGAYQPQHF. The CDR3 DNA reads as TGTGCCAGCAGCTTAGAGATTGGGACAGGGGGCGCGTATCAGCCCCAGCATTTT.

V and J are TRBV7-6 and TRBJ2-3; 7 nucleotides match TRBD2. Germline trimming cut 6 bases from V and 2 bases from J; bases unmatched to any gene: 20. The CDR3 has 19 amino acids. Germline-derived CDR1 and CDR2 are SGHVS and FNYEAQ. CDR3 DNA: TGTGCCAGCAGTAGACCCCGGGCTCCGGGCGGGGGATCCACAGATACGCAGTATTTT. It is translated as CASSRPRAPGGGSTDTQYF.

The chain couples TRBV4-1 to TRBJ1-1, with TRBD1 matching over 7 bases. CDR1 and CDR2 (germline): MGHRA, YSYEKL. V gave up 0 bases and J gave up 3 bases; unmatched junction bases: 4. This CDR3 has 15 residues. CDR3 nucleotide sequence: TGCGCCAGCAGCCAAGATAGGCAGGGGGACACTGAAGCTTTCTTT. Its translation: CASSQDRQGDTEAFF.

The chain links TRBV7-6 to TRBJ2-2; 8 positions agree with TRBD1. Germline V CDR1 and CDR2: SGHVS, FNYEAQ. J was trimmed by 7 bases and V by 2 bases; bases with no gene match: 3. This CDR3 is built from 14 residues. CDR3 region: CASSLRTGNGELFF. Written as DNA, the CDR3 is TGTGCCAGCAGCTTACGGACAGGGAACGGGGAGCTGTTTTTT.

This chain joins TRBV4-1 and TRBJ2-7; the match to TRBD2 covers 7 bases. This CDR3 has 16 amino acids. Germline-derived CDR1 and CDR2 are MGHRA and YSYEKL. V was pared by 5 bases and J by 1 base, with 11 bases of the junction left unmatched. Here the CDR3 reads CASSSGGSGVSYEQYF. DNA of the CDR3: TGCGCCAGCAGCTCCGGGGGGAGCGGGGTGTCCTACGAGCAGTACTTC.

This clonotype was detected once. CDR3 residues: CASSPPGLNNEQFF. The CDR3 DNA reads as TGTGCCAGCAGCCCGCCCGGGCTGAACAATGAGCAGTTCTTC. The V gene is TRBV7-9, the J gene TRBJ2-1; D unresolved. V was clipped by 5 bases and J by 5 bases, with 13 bases between them. This CDR3 spans 14 amino acids. The V gene's germline CDR1 is SEHNR and CDR2 FQNEAQ (reference sequence).

The chain joins TRBV19 to TRBJ1-6, with unresolved D. V lost 4 bases, J lost 4 bases, and 14 bases lay in between. In germline, CDR1 is LNHDA, CDR2 SQIVND (reference sequence). The CDR3 runs 16 residues. CDR3 loop: CASSTTDGSYNSPLHF. The CDR3 DNA is TGTGCCAGTAGTACGACCGACGGATCTTATAATTCACCCCTCCACTTT.

This clonotype was seen more than once but under ten times. The J gene is TRBJ1-5, the V gene TRBV4-1; the D is unclear. V lost 3 bases to trimming and J lost 3 bases, with 6 bases between them. Germline V gene lookup returns CDR1 MGHRA and CDR2 YSYEKL. The CDR3 sequence is 13 residues long. DNA of the CDR3: TGCGCCAGCAGCCATGCTTCCAATCAGCCCCAGCATTTT. It translates to CASSHASNQPQHF.

This clonotype was seen a few times. The rearrangement joins TRBV7-2 to TRBJ2-3, with 11 bases identical to TRBD2. V shed 5 bases, J shed 7 bases, and the junction held 11 bases outside the gene matches. CDR1 SGHTA and CDR2 FQGNSA come from the germline V gene. The CDR3 spans 16 residues. The CDR3 sequence: CASSALAGGQGNTQYF. CDR3 DNA sequence: TGTGCCAGCAGCGCCCTAGCGGGAGGACAGGGAAATACGCAGTATTTT.

This clonotype has only a few counts. This sequence joins TRBV19 and TRBJ2-3; 7 nucleotides agree with TRBD2. The junction had 8 bases not matched to a gene; V was cut back by 4 bases and J by 4 bases. CDR1 is LNHDA and CDR2 is SQIVND in the germline V gene (reference sequence). The CDR3 is 15 residues long. CDR3 sequence: CASSRTSREADTQYF. CDR3 sequence (DNA): TGTGCCAGTAGTAGGACTAGTAGGGAAGCAGATACGCAGTATTTT.

The chain recombines TRBV6-8 with TRBJ2-1; perhaps TRBD1 as D (6 bases). CDR3 length: 16 amino acids. With 6 bases removed from V and 9 bases from J, the gap between germline ends came to 24 bases. Germline CDR1 is MNHGY and CDR2 is SAAAGT. The CDR3 sequence is CASRFLEGGPEIEQFF. For the CDR3, the DNA is TGTGCCAGCAGATTCCTTGAAGGGGGACCCGAGATTGAGCAGTTCTTC.

This clonotype has just a few counts. This chain uses TRBV6-5 with TRBJ2-3; possible D gene TRBD2, 5 bases. The germline gives CDR1 MNHEY, CDR2 SVGAGI. V lost 5 bases and J 0 bases, leaving 12 bases between the germline ends. This CDR3 is built from 15 residues. The CDR3 DNA sequence: TGTGCCAGCAGTAAACTAGGATCAAGCACAGATACGCAGTATTTT. This gives the protein CASSKLGSSTDTQYF.

V and J are TRBV7-2 and TRBJ2-5; tentative D call: TRBD1 (5 bases). The CDR3 has 15 amino acids. V shed 1 base and J shed 5 bases, with 14 bases lying between them. CDR1 and CDR2 from the germline V gene are SGHTA and FQGNSA. The CDR3 reads CASSLERRVSETQYF. CDR3 bases: TGTGCCAGCAGCTTAGAGCGCAGGGTATCGGAGACCCAGTACTTC.

This clonotype was observed at least ten times. The chain couples TRBV7-2 to TRBJ2-5; 7 bases fit TRBD2. Germline values: CDR1 SGHTA, CDR2 FQGNSA. CDR3 length equals 14 residues. The J segment lost 4 bases and the V segment lost 2 bases, leaving 4 bases of the junction unmatched. The CDR3 loop is CASSLTRERETQYF. The CDR3 nucleotides read TGTGCCAGCAGCTTAACGCGGGAGAGAGAGACCCAGTACTTC.

The V and J genes are TRBV7-9 and TRBJ2-7, with D uncertain. The germline V gene encodes CDR1 SEHNR and CDR2 FQNEAQ (reference sequence). V lost 0 bases, J lost 4 bases, and 13 bases lay in between. The CDR3 is 15 amino acids. The CDR3 nucleotides are TGTGCCAGCAGCTTAGCGGTGGCGGCGGAATACGAGCAGTACTTC. It translates to CASSLAVAAEYEQYF.

This clonotype occurred once. The chain couples TRBV7-9 to TRBJ2-5, with D unclear. The CDR3 totals 13 residues. Per the germline V gene, CDR1 is SEHNR and CDR2 is FQNEAQ (reference sequence). V gave up 5 bases and J gave up 1 base, with 8 bases separating them. CDR3 nucleotide sequence: TGTGCCAGCAGCCGGGTGGGCCAAGAGACCCAGTACTTC. It translates to CASSRVGQETQYF.

This clonotype was counted between two and nine times. J is TRBJ2-2 and V is TRBV6-1; D gene uncertain. The V end was cut by 10 bases, the J end by 0 bases, with 9 bases between. The CDR3 runs 13 residues. Germline V gene data show CDR1 as MNHNS and CDR2 as SASEGT. The CDR3 is CATYSPNTGELFF. The DNA for the CDR3 is TGTGCCACCTACTCACCGAACACCGGGGAGCTGTTTTTT.

The chain links TRBV12-3 or TRBV12-4 to TRBJ2-3; TRBD2 might be the D (6 bases). The V gene lost 10 bases and the J gene lost 2 bases, with 13 bases spanning the gap. The CDR3 covers 13 residues. CDR3 sequence reads: CATSGLLTDTQYF. CDR3 bases: TGTGCCACCAGCGGGCTGCTCACAGATACGCAGTATTTT.

By frequency in the sample, this clonotype is medium-sized (0.01 to 0.1%). V usage is TRBV4-3 and J usage is TRBJ1-4; 8 bases fit TRBD1. Germline lookup yields CDR1 LGHNA and CDR2 YSLEER. V shed 0 bases, J shed 7 bases, and the junction held 4 bases outside the gene matches. The CDR3 is made up of 15 amino acids. The CDR3 sequence is CASSQDFRGREKLFF. CDR3 sequence (DNA): TGCGCCAGCAGCCAAGATTTCAGGGGGCGTGAAAAACTGTTTTTT.

The gene calls are TRBV24-1 and TRBJ2-5, with 7 nucleotides matching TRBD2. V lost 2 bases to trimming and J lost 0 bases; unmatched junction nucleotides: 14. This CDR3 contains 19 residues. Per germline, CDR1 KGHDR and CDR2 SFDVKD. The CDR3 protein is CATSDSPGLPTRYQETQYF. The CDR3 bases are TGTGCCACCAGTGATTCTCCGGGACTACCAACTCGGTACCAAGAGACCCAGTACTTC.